A selection of T cell receptor beta chains follows, all from one sample in a study of blood T cell repertoires in COVID-19. Sequencing was performed with immunoSEQ multiplex PCR; in TCRdb, only in-frame clones are kept and a portion is missing. This sample has approximately 150,000 clones, with around 85% found just once. Material for sequencing was peripheral blood. The receptors were gathered from a woman in her seventies with acute or convalescent COVID-19. Both conserved end residues are part of each CDR3. The D gene is left open where the match is weak. Clone size, where shown, is once, few, many, or a class for clones that have expanded.

D gene: .; clone size: .; CDR3 length: 14; V gene: TRBV18; J gene: TRBJ2-5; CDR3 protein: CASSRLGGRETQYF; CDR3 DNA: TGTGCCAGCTCACGGCTCGGAGGGCGGGAGACCCAGTACTTC
D gene: TRBD2; clone size: .; CDR3 length: 18; V gene: TRBV19; J gene: TRBJ2-5; CDR3 protein: CASSITLSGRAGRETQYF; CDR3 DNA: TGTGCCAGTAGTATAACCCTTAGCGGGAGGGCCGGGAGAGAGACCCAGTACTTC
D gene: .; clone size: .; CDR3 length: 16; V gene: TRBV6-7; J gene: TRBJ1-5; CDR3 protein: CASSYTQVRGNQPQHF; CDR3 DNA: TGTGCCAGCAGTTACACACAGGTTAGGGGCAATCAGCCCCAGCATTTT
D gene: TRBD2; clone size: .; CDR3 length: 18; V gene: TRBV7-2; J gene: TRBJ2-7; CDR3 protein: CASSLVGSGIGGANEQYF; CDR3 DNA: TGTGCCAGCAGCTTAGTTGGTTCGGGGATCGGGGGGGCCAACGAGCAGTACTTC
D gene: .; clone size: .; CDR3 length: 15; V gene: TRBV6-1; J gene: TRBJ1-2; CDR3 protein: CASSEGSVGAYGYTF; CDR3 DNA: TGTGCCAGCAGTGAAGGGTCGGTGGGGGCTTATGGCTACACCTTC
D gene: .; clone size: .; CDR3 length: 15; V gene: TRBV6-5; J gene: TRBJ1-2; CDR3 protein: CASSYSSHRAGGYTF; CDR3 DNA: TGTGCCAGCAGTTACTCGAGCCACAGGGCTGGTGGCTACACCTTC
D gene: TRBD1; clone size: .; CDR3 length: 13; V gene: TRBV6-5; J gene: TRBJ1-2; CDR3 protein: CASKWGQYYGYTF; CDR3 DNA: TGTGCCAGCAAATGGGGACAGTACTATGGCTACACCTTC
D gene: TRBD2; clone size: few; CDR3 length: 16; V gene: TRBV5-4; J gene: TRBJ2-3; CDR3 protein: CASSLGGLAGKDTQYF; CDR3 DNA: TGTGCCAGCAGCTTGGGGGGACTAGCGGGAAAAGATACGCAGTATTTT
D gene: .; clone size: .; CDR3 length: 15; V gene: TRBV18; J gene: TRBJ2-1; CDR3 protein: CASSPVSHGFDEQFF; CDR3 DNA: TGTGCCAGCTCACCTGTCTCTCACGGGTTCGATGAGCAGTTCTTC
D gene: TRBD1; clone size: .; CDR3 length: 16; V gene: TRBV7-2; J gene: TRBJ1-5; CDR3 protein: CASSFRTGLRGQPQHF; CDR3 DNA: TGTGCCAGCAGCTTCCGGACAGGGTTACGGGGTCAGCCCCAGCATTTT
D gene: TRBD2; clone size: .; CDR3 length: 14; V gene: TRBV7-2; J gene: TRBJ2-7; CDR3 protein: CASTPRLAGGEQYF; CDR3 DNA: TGTGCCAGCACCCCAAGGCTAGCGGGGGGCGAGCAGTACTTC